Presented here are 21 T cell receptor beta chains from one specimen sequenced in a study of read filtering for tumor transcriptome and immune sequencing. Molecular barcoded adaptors covering alpha/delta and beta/gamma chains were used on approximately 400 ng RNA. MiXCR was run by TCRdb on the reads, yielding one entry per CDR3 protein. The table lists roughly 61,000 distinct CDR3 sequences, more than 9% of them singletons. Sequencing used a population of CD138-negative cells sorted from bone marrow. The receptors derive from a donor over 35 with multiple myeloma.

Only a few counts were recorded for this clonotype. This CDR3 fails to terminate in the conserved phenylalanine or tryptophan, so it likely reflects a read error. The limits of the CDR3 on the DNA are not certain, so only TCRdb's listed CDR3 is given. This sequence joins TRBV29-1 and TRBJ2-1; the DNA was not compared with TRBD1, the D call given in the table. The CDR3 is 13 amino acids long, termini counted. Germline assignment: CDR1 SQVTM and CDR2 ANQGSEA. This CDR3 is CSALRRTANEQLS.

This clonotype was picked up a small number of times. The chain couples TRBV4-2 to TRBJ1-5, with D possibly being TRBD1 (6 bases). CDR1 LGHNA and CDR2 YNFKEQ come from the germline V gene. V was shortened by 3 bases and J by 2 bases, with 20 bases between the two germline ends. The CDR3 consists of 18 residues. Here the CDR3 DNA reads TGTGCCAGCAGCCAGGACCTTGCCCAGGGGAGAGGCAATCAGCCCCAGCATTTT. This gives the protein CASSQDLAQGRGNQPQHF.

This clonotype was seen at least ten times. This chain links TRBV29-1 with TRBJ2-1; tentatively, D is TRBD1 (5 bases). Trimming left V 2 bases short and J 8 bases short, with 10 bases between. Per germline, CDR1 SQVTM and CDR2 ANQGSEA. This CDR3 has 12 residues. Written as DNA, the CDR3 is TGCAGCGTTGAATTGCAGGGTTATGAGCAGTTCTTC. As protein: CSVELQGYEQFF.

Notes on this clonotype: An end of the junction does not agree with germline; a read error may underlie this. The J gene is TRBJ2-7, the V gene TRBV20-1; 7 bases agree with TRBD1. The germline V gene encodes CDR1 DFQATT and CDR2 SNEGSKA (reference sequence). CDR3 length: 14 residues. The CDR3 region has the DNA TGCAGTGCTAGGCTTGGACAGGCCCTGCTCGAGCACTACTTC. This codes for CSARLGQALLEHYF.

This clonotype appeared many times. V gene TRBV5-1 combines with J gene TRBJ2-2; D uncertain. Germline-derived CDR1 and CDR2 are SGHRS and YFSETQ. The germline V and J ends were trimmed by 0 bases and 6 bases, with 15 bases remaining between them. The CDR3 length is 16 residues. The CDR3 DNA sequence: TGCGCCAGCAGCTTGGACTCCGTCGAGTTGGCCGGGGAGCTGTTTTTT. It encodes CASSLDSVELAGELFF. Together with reference TRBV5-1 and TRBJ2-2, the CDR3 gives the full variable domain: KAGVTQTPRYLIKTRGQQVTLSCSPISGHRSVSWYQQTPGQGLQFLFEYFSETQRNKGNFPGRFSGRQFSNSRSEMNVSTLELGDSALYLCASSLDSVELAGELFFGEGSRLTVL.

This clonotype was seen ten or more times. This chain connects TRBV29-1 to TRBJ2-3; 7 positions agree with TRBD2. The CDR3 totals 14 residues. With 7 bases clipped from V and 3 bases from J, the junction kept 10 bases outside the gene matches. CDR1 is SQVTM, CDR2 ANQGSEA, per germline. This CDR3 is CSAREAGRTDTQYF. The CDR3 nucleotides read TGCAGCGCCCGGGAAGCGGGGAGAACAGATACGCAGTATTTT.

Ten or more counts support this clonotype. The chain couples TRBV3-1 to TRBJ1-1, with D possibly matching TRBD1 (6 bases). Trimming took off 2 bases at V and 1 base at J, with 14 bases between the two ends. Per the germline V gene, CDR1 is LGHDT and CDR2 is YNNKEL (reference sequence). This CDR3 has 16 residues. This CDR3 is CASSQTGTPRNTEAFF. For the CDR3, the DNA is TGTGCCAGCAGCCAAACCGGGACACCGAGGAACACTGAAGCTTTCTTT.

This clonotype was picked up many times. The chain joins TRBV15 to TRBJ2-5; 7 bases align to TRBD1. The CDR3 sequence is 15 residues long. V lost 4 bases to trimming and J lost 5 bases; unmatched junction nucleotides: 10. CDR1 is LNHNV and CDR2 is YYDKDF in the germline V gene (reference sequence). CDR3 region: CATSIERGQLETQYF. CDR3 coding DNA: TGTGCCACCAGCATAGAGAGGGGGCAGTTGGAGACCCAGTACTTC.

The chain is built from TRBV3-1 and TRBJ2-3; 7 nucleotides align to TRBD1. Germline V CDR1 and CDR2: LGHDT, YNNKEL (reference sequence). The V gene end was trimmed by 4 bases and the J gene end by 1 base; junction bases not matched to a gene: 8. This CDR3 has 16 residues. The CDR3 loop is CASSPLTGVGTDTQYF. The CDR3 DNA is TGTGCCAGCAGCCCCCTCACAGGGGTAGGCACAGATACGCAGTATTTT.

The rearrangement joins TRBV6-1 to TRBJ2-4, with D perhaps assigned TRBD1 or TRBD2 (5 bases each). The CDR3 contains 18 residues. The V end lost 2 bases, the J end lost 2 bases, and 19 bases lay between the germline ends. The germline V gene encodes CDR1 MNHNS and CDR2 SASEGT. CDR3: CASSERGATGLTKNIQYF. CDR3 DNA sequence: TGTGCCAGCAGTGAACGGGGCGCAACAGGCCTAACCAAAAACATTCAGTACTTC.

This clonotype was counted ten times or more. CDR3 DNA sequence: TGCAGTGCTGGCCCGGGGGAGACCCAGTACTTC. Translation: CSAGPGETQYF. The rearrangement links TRBV20-1 to TRBJ2-5; possibly TRBD2 for D (5 bases). The CDR3 covers 11 residues. Germline lookup yields CDR1 DFQATT and CDR2 SNEGSKA (reference sequence). V was trimmed by 5 bases and J by 5 bases, leaving 9 bases between them.

With regard to this clonotype: One base away lies a much larger clone, so this may be a sequencing read error. The chain has TRBV7-3 and TRBJ2-1, with 10 bases matching TRBD1. The CDR3 loop spans 16 amino acids. CDR1 is SGHTA, CDR2 FQGTGA, per germline. V shed 3 bases and J 3 bases; nucleotides not matched to a gene: 5. CDR3 coding DNA: TGTGCCAGCAGCTTCCCGGGACAGGGGATCTACAATGAGCAGTTCTTC. It yields the protein CASSFPGQGIYNEQFF.

The J gene is TRBJ2-5, the V gene TRBV5-1; D not certain. CDR3 size: 13 residues. CDR1 is SGHRS, CDR2 YFSETQ, per germline. Deletions cut 5 bases from V and 1 base from J, with 9 bases between. The CDR3: CASRRYSQETQYF. The DNA of the CDR3 is TGCGCCAGCAGAAGGTACAGCCAAGAGACCCAGTACTTC.

In this sample, this clonotype turned up a few times. Since a far larger clone is one base different, this is likely a read error. The chain is built from TRBV6-5 and TRBJ2-1; D not resolved. Germline lookup yields CDR1 MNHEY and CDR2 SVGAGI. CDR3 length: 14 amino acids. The CDR3 loop reads CASRLESSYNGQFF. CDR3 nucleotides: TGTGCCAGCAGGCTGGAGAGCTCCTACAATGGGCAGTTCTTC.

There are many counts of this clonotype. The rearrangement links TRBV5-1 to TRBJ1-6; 8 bases line up with TRBD1. The CDR3 runs to 18 residues. Germline-derived CDR1 and CDR2 are SGHRS and YFSETQ. V lost 4 bases, J lost 1 base, and 10 bases stayed unmatched. CDR3 sequence: CASSPRQGASSYNSPLHF. The DNA of the CDR3 is TGCGCCAGCAGCCCTCGCCAGGGGGCTTCTTCCTATAATTCACCCCTCCACTTT.

This clonotype was recorded many times. CDR3 residues: CASSTGTRGTQYF. DNA of the CDR3: TGTGCCAGCTCGACCGGGACTCGGGGGACCCAGTACTTC. The chain joins TRBV18 to TRBJ2-5; possibly TRBD2 for D (6 bases). Germline V gene lookup returns CDR1 KGHSH and CDR2 LQKENI. V was trimmed by 6 bases and J by 7 bases, leaving 15 bases between them. The CDR3 length is 13 residues.

This clonotype was observed many times. The CDR3 DNA follows: TGCGCCAGCAGCCGAGAGAATCGGGACAGGGGGACGATTGGCTACACCTTC. Its protein is CASSRENRDRGTIGYTF. The chain joins TRBV4-1 to TRBJ1-2; 11 positions agree with TRBD1. The CDR3 spans 17 residues. The J segment lost 7 bases and the V segment lost 4 bases, leaving 14 bases of the junction unmatched. The germline V gene encodes CDR1 MGHRA and CDR2 YSYEKL.

The rearrangement joins TRBV15 to TRBJ2-3, with 8 bases matching TRBD1. The CDR3 runs to 16 residues. Germline V gives CDR1 LNHNV, CDR2 YYDKDF (reference sequence). The trim removed 2 bases at V and 2 bases at J, leaving 6 bases unmatched. CDR3 region: CATSRQSGGLTDTQYF. The CDR3 DNA follows: TGTGCCACCAGCAGACAATCAGGGGGCCTCACAGATACGCAGTATTTT.

This clonotype was detected many times. V is TRBV12-5 and J is TRBJ1-2; 9 nucleotides agree with TRBD1. The V gene's germline CDR1 is LGHNT and CDR2 FRNRAP. J was trimmed by 6 bases and V by 3 bases; bases with no gene match: 14. The CDR3 length is 17 residues. The CDR3 loop reads CASGLTYGQGTLNGYTF. The DNA of the CDR3 is TGTGCTAGTGGTTTAACCTACGGACAGGGGACCCTGAATGGCTACACCTTC.

This clonotype was observed a handful of times. The chain uses TRBV2 and TRBJ2-1, with D uncertain. V was shortened by 2 bases and J by 0 bases, with 5 bases between the two germline ends. CDR3 length: 14 amino acids. Germline assignment: CDR1 SNHLY and CDR2 FYNNEI. CDR3 nucleotide sequence: TGTGCCAGCAGTGAACTCCGCTCCTACAATGAGCAGTTCTTC. Its protein is CASSELRSYNEQFF.

This clonotype was seen many times. The chain joins TRBV29-1 to TRBJ2-5, with TRBD1 identical over 7 bases. This CDR3 region has 14 residues. CDR1 SQVTM and CDR2 ANQGSEA come from the germline V gene. Losses at the gene ends were 7 bases for V and 7 bases for J; bases not matched to a gene: 15. The CDR3, as DNA: TGCAGCGCCCAGATTACAGGGCAGGGGGTGACCCAGTACTTC. Amino acids: CSAQITGQGVTQYF.